This TCR beta chain was recorded in a study of T cells of healthy individuals. This clonotype was counted many times. TCRdb processed the 5' RACE reads anew with MiXCR; each CDR3 protein has one entry. The sample includes approximately 100,000 distinct CDR3 sequences, approximately 15% of them seen just once. Unmatched junction bases numbered 6, after V lost 1 base and J lost 1 base. The CDR3 has 16 residues. Germline-derived CDR1 and CDR2 are MDHEN and SYDVKM. The chain combines TRBV28 with TRBJ1-1; 7 bases fit TRBD1. The source is a human donor in good health. The CDR3 reads CASSLLGDSRNTEAFF. As DNA, the CDR3 is TGTGCCAGCAGTTTATTAGGGGACAGCCGGAACACTGAAGCTTTCTTT. The variable domain in full, completed from reference TRBV28 and TRBJ1-1, reads DVKVTQSSRYLVKRTGEKVFLECVQDMDHENMFWYRQDPGLGLRLIYFSYDVKMKEKGDIPEGYSVSREKKERFSLILESASTNQTSMYLCASSLLGDSRNTEAFFGQGTRLTVV.